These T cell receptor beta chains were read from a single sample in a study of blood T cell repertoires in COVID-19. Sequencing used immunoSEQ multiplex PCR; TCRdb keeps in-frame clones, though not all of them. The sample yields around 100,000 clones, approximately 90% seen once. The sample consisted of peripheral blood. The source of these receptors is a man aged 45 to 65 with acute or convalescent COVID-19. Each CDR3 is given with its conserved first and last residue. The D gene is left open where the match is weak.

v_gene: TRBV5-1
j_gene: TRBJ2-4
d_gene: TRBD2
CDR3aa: CASSVGGLAGVGKNIQYF
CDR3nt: TGCGCCAGCAGCGTAGGGGGACTAGCGGGAGTGGGCAAAAACATTCAGTACTTC

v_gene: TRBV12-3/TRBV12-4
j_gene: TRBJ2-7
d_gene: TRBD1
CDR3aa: CASTGQYHYEQYF
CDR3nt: TGTGCCAGCACGGGACAGTATCACTACGAGCAGTACTTC

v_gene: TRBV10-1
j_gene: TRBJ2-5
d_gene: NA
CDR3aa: CASSGSRGETQYF
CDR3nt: TGCGCCAGCAGTGGTTCGAGGGGGGAGACCCAGTACTTC

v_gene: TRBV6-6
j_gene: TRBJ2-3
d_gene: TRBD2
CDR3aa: CASRSPGGADTQYF
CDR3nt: TGTGCCAGCAGGTCCCCGGGAGGCGCAGATACGCAGTATTTT

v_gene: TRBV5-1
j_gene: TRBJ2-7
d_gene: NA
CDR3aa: CASSLPGYEQYF
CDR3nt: TGCGCCAGCAGCTTGCCCGGCTACGAGCAGTACTTC

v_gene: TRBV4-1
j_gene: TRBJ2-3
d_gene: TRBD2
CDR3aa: CASSQTLAARTDTQYF
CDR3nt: TGCGCCAGCAGCCAAACACTAGCGGCCCGGACAGATACGCAGTATTTT

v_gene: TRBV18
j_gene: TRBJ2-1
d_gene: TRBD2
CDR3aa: CASSSTSGSFNEQFF
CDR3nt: TGTGCCAGCTCGTCGACTAGCGGGAGTTTCAATGAGCAGTTCTTC

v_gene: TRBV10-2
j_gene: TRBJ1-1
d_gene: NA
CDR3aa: CASMSALEAFF
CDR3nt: TGCGCCAGCATGAGCGCTTTGGAAGCTTTCTTT

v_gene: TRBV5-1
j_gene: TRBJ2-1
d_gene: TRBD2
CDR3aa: CASSLTSGPYNEQFF
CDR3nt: TGCGCCAGCAGCTTGACTAGCGGCCCCTACAATGAGCAGTTCTTC

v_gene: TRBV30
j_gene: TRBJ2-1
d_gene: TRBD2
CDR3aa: CAWRRGSGMGYEQFF
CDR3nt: TGTGCCTGGAGGCGAGGAAGCGGGATGGGTTATGAGCAGTTCTTC

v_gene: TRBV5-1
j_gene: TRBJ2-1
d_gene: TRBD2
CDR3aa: CASSTGLAGNNEQFF
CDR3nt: TGCGCCAGCAGCACCGGACTAGCGGGGAACAATGAGCAGTTCTTC

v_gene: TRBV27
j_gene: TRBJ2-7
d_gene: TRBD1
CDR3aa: CASSRDSTYEQYF
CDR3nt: TGTGCCAGCAGTAGGGACAGCACCTACGAGCAGTACTTC

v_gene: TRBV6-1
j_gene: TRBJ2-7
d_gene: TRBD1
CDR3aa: CASKQPGTGAGEQYF
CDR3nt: TGTGCCAGCAAACAGCCGGGGACAGGGGCTGGCGAGCAGTACTTC

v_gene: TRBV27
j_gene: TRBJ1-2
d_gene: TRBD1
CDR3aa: CASLGTGSDYGYTF
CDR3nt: TGTGCCAGCCTTGGGACAGGGTCGGACTATGGCTACACCTTC

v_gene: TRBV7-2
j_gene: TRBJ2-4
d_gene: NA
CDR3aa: CASSLAEGEWGAKNIQYF
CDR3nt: TGTGCCAGCAGCTTAGCTGAGGGGGAGTGGGGGGCCAAAAACATTCAGTACTTC

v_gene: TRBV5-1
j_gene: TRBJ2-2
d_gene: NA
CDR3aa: CASSLSGLQVLGELFF
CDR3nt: TGCGCCAGCAGCTTATCGGGACTCCAAGTTCTTGGGGAGCTGTTTTTT

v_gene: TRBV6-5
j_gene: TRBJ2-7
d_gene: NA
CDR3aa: CASSYGPLSGGQYF
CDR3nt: TGTGCCAGCAGTTACGGTCCTCTATCCGGCGGGCAGTACTTC

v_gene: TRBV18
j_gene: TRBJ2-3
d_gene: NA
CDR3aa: CASSPTSDTQYF
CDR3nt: TGTGCCAGCTCACCGACTTCAGATACGCAGTATTTT

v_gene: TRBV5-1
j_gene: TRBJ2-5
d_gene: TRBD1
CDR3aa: CASSSGGTGETQYF
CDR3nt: TGCGCCAGCAGCTCCGGAGGGACAGGGGAGACCCAGTACTTC

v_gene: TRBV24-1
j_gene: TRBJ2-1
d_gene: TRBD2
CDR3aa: CATSDLGGLGGDEQFF
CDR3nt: TGTGCCACCAGTGATTTGGGGGGACTAGGAGGTGATGAGCAGTTCTTC

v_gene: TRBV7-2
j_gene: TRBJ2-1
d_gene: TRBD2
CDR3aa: CASSLRRSGDPHEQFF
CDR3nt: TGTGCCAGCAGCTTAAGGCGTAGCGGGGACCCCCATGAGCAGTTCTTC

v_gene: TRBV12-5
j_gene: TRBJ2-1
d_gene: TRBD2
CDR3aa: CASGLAGGSPEQFF
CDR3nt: TGTGCTAGTGGTTTAGCGGGAGGGTCTCCTGAGCAGTTCTTC